Below, 30 T cell receptor beta chains from the same sample are listed, as sequenced in a study of neurological immune-mediated disorders. TCRdb reprocessed the 5' RACE reads via MiXCR and lists one record per CDR3 protein. The sample includes 30,000 to 45,000 distinct CDR3 sequences, 9.5% to 13% of them seen just once. The specimen was CD4+ T cells from blood. These receptors all come from a woman in her twenties or thirties with HTLV-1-associated myelopathy (HAM/TSP).

This clonotype was seen at least ten times. The genes are TRBV25-1 and TRBJ2-4; D is unclear. Germline V gene sequence: CDR1 MGHDK, CDR2 SYGVNS. Trimming cost V 6 bases and J 0 bases, with 15 bases left between them. The CDR3 covers 16 residues. The CDR3 DNA is TGTGCCAGCAGCCCTGTAGGCGGTGGAGCCAAAAACATTCAGTACTTC. As protein: CASSPVGGGAKNIQYF.

There are many counts of this clonotype. The V and J genes are TRBV20-1 and TRBJ2-3, with TRBD2 identical over 16 bases. This CDR3 region has 16 residues. Germline-derived CDR1 and CDR2 are DFQATT and SNEGSKA (reference sequence). After removal of 5 bases from V and 4 bases from J, the junction contained 6 bases not matched to a gene. The DNA for the CDR3 is TGCAGTGCTTCCGGGACTAGCGGGGGGGCGGCAGATACGCAGTATTTT. Its translation: CSASGTSGGAADTQYF.

V is TRBV29-1 and J is TRBJ2-5, with 8 bases matching TRBD2. Per germline, CDR1 SQVTM and CDR2 ANQGSEA. The CDR3 loop spans 16 amino acids. J lost 5 bases, V lost 4 bases, and 15 bases had no gene match. The CDR3 region has the DNA TGCAGCGTTGGGGCTTCTAGCGGGCGGAGGGTTGAGACCCAGTACTTC. Its protein product is CSVGASSGRRVETQYF.

There are many counts of this clonotype. This chain uses TRBV20-1 with TRBJ1-2; 7 nucleotides match TRBD1. J lost 5 bases, V lost 3 bases, and 12 bases had no gene match. Per the germline V gene, CDR1 is DFQATT and CDR2 is SNEGSKA (reference sequence). This CDR3 has 15 residues. DNA of the CDR3: TGCAGTGCTAGGAGGTTGCGGGACAGCCTTTATGGCTACACCTTC. It is translated as CSARRLRDSLYGYTF.

In this sample, this clonotype turned up many times. This chain links TRBV20-1 with TRBJ2-3, with TRBD2 matching over 9 bases. J gave up 4 bases and V 7 bases, and 9 bases lay outside the gene matches. The CDR3 is 14 amino acids. CDR1 is DFQATT and CDR2 is SNEGSKA in the germline V gene (reference sequence). CDR3 sequence reads: CSVLAGSSADTQYF. The CDR3 coding sequence is TGCAGTGTTCTAGCGGGGTCGAGCGCAGATACGCAGTATTTT.

This clonotype was counted at least ten times. Here the CDR3 DNA reads TGTGCCACCAGTGACGGGGGATACAATGAGCAGTTCTTC. This translates into CATSDGGYNEQFF. This chain uses TRBV24-1 with TRBJ2-1, with a tentative D call TRBD2 (6 bases). The ends were cut back, 4 bases at V and 4 bases at J, with 7 bases in the middle. The CDR3 is 13 residues long. CDR1 and CDR2 from the germline V gene are KGHDR and SFDVKD.

This clonotype was seen many times. This chain links TRBV5-8 with TRBJ1-1, with 7 bases identical to TRBD1. Trimming at V came to 4 bases and at J to 5 bases, leaving 5 bases not matched to a gene. The CDR3 is 13 residues long. From germline, CDR1 is SGHTS and CDR2 YDEGEE. DNA of the CDR3: TGTGCCAGCAGCAACCTCAGGGGGACTGAAGCTTTCTTT. It codes for CASSNLRGTEAFF.

This clonotype showed up many times. V and J are TRBV5-1 and TRBJ2-4; weak D call: TRBD1 (6 bases). CDR1 and CDR2 (germline): SGHRS, YFSETQ. The length of the CDR3 is 16 residues. Trimming removed 0 bases from V and 4 bases from J, with 14 bases in between. The CDR3 DNA sequence: TGCGCCAGCAGCTTGGGCTCGACAGGTTCTAAAAACATTCAGTACTTC. It yields the protein CASSLGSTGSKNIQYF.

This clonotype occurred many times. This chain connects TRBV6-6 to TRBJ2-1; 14 bases map to TRBD2. Germline loops: CDR1 MNHNY, CDR2 SVGAGI (reference sequence). V shed 6 bases and J 10 bases; nucleotides not matched to a gene: 11. CDR3 length: 16 residues. The CDR3 region is CASSRQTSGGVGEQFF. The CDR3 coding sequence is TGTGCCAGCAGCCGCCAGACTAGCGGGGGGGTAGGGGAGCAGTTCTTC.

By sample share, this clonotype is medium-sized. This rearrangement joins TRBV29-1 to TRBJ2-6, with no clear D. The CDR3 loop spans 12 amino acids. Germline V gene lookup returns CDR1 SQVTM and CDR2 ANQGSEA. V was clipped by 4 bases and J by 4 bases, with 5 bases between them. CDR3 in DNA: TGCAGCGTTGGAGAGGGGGCCAACGTCCTGACTTTC. Protein product: CSVGEGANVLTF.

In this sample, this clonotype is medium-sized (0.01 to 0.1%). This chain joins TRBV5-1 and TRBJ1-4, with 8 bases matching TRBD1. This CDR3 contains 15 residues. V shed 4 bases, J shed 0 bases, and the junction held 2 bases outside the gene matches. CDR1 and CDR2 (germline): SGHRS, YFSETQ. This CDR3 reads CASSQQGATNEKLFF. The CDR3 coding sequence is TGCGCCAGCAGCCAACAGGGGGCAACTAATGAAAAACTGTTTTTT.

This clonotype was detected ten times or more. The chain combines TRBV3-1 with TRBJ2-1; no definite D call. This CDR3 contains 12 residues. Germline-derived CDR1 and CDR2 are LGHDT and YNNKEL (reference sequence). V was pared by 4 bases and J by 6 bases, with 7 bases between. CDR3 bases: TGTGCCAGCAGCCCTAGGGCCAATGAGCAGTTCTTC. It specifies CASSPRANEQFF.

This clonotype was recorded many times. The chain joins TRBV20-1 to TRBJ1-2; 9 bases are a match to TRBD1. Germline values: CDR1 DFQATT, CDR2 SNEGSKA (reference sequence). This CDR3 has 15 residues. V lost 6 bases and J lost 2; bases outside the gene matches: 10. CDR3: CSAPGGQGKNYGYTF. Written as DNA, the CDR3 is TGCAGTGCCCCAGGGGGACAGGGCAAAAACTATGGCTACACCTTC.

The chain joins TRBV6-9 to TRBJ1-5, with TRBD1 as a possible D gene (6 bases). Germline values: CDR1 MNHGY, CDR2 SVAAGI. Trimming left V 0 bases short and J 1 base short, with 7 bases between. The CDR3 runs 15 residues. CDR3 sequence reads: CASSYSGQSNQPQHF. DNA for the CDR3: TGTGCCAGCAGTTATTCCGGACAGAGCAATCAGCCCCAGCATTTT.

This clonotype appeared many times. V is TRBV6-7 and J is TRBJ1-1, with TRBD1 matching over 8 bases. TRBV6-7 is treated as an ORF (open reading frame) with a function not yet certain. The CDR3 covers 19 residues. With 4 bases clipped from V and 3 bases from J, the junction kept 19 bases outside the gene matches. This CDR3 reads CASSSTRGQGKVWDTEAFF. The DNA for the CDR3 is TGTGCCAGCAGTTCGACGCGTGGACAGGGTAAAGTATGGGACACTGAAGCTTTCTTT.

This clonotype appeared many times. The V and J genes are TRBV2 and TRBJ2-4; 9 bases align to TRBD2. The CDR3 covers 16 residues. Germline CDR1 reads SNHLY; CDR2 reads FYNNEI. The CDR3 sequence is CALWRGGNLAKNIQYF. CDR3 coding DNA: TGTGCGCTTTGGCGGGGGGGCAACCTAGCCAAAAACATTCAGTACTTC.

About this clonotype: A read error may account for a junction end that differs from germline. The chain has TRBV14 and TRBJ1-2; 8 nucleotides match TRBD1. This CDR3 contains 15 residues. The germline V gene has CDR1 SGHDN and CDR2 FVKESK. The CDR3 DNA reads TGTTCCAGCAGCTTCGACAGGGGTACTAACTATGGCTACACCTTC. Translation: CSSSFDRGTNYGYTF.

This clonotype has at least ten counts. This chain connects TRBV6-5 to TRBJ1-1; weak D call: TRBD1 (5 bases). The CDR3 has 13 amino acids. V was shortened by 6 bases and J by 7 bases, with 15 bases between the two germline ends. Germline CDR1 is MNHEY and CDR2 is SVGAGI. CDR3 nucleotides: TGTGCCAGCAGCAGCGGTCCGGGGGGTGAAGCTTTCTTT. Translation: CASSSGPGGEAFF.

This clonotype has ten or more counts. The genes are TRBV3-1 and TRBJ2-4, with no clear D. Looked up from germline, CDR1 is LGHDT and CDR2 is YNNKEL (reference sequence). The V end was cut by 1 base, the J end by 7 bases, with 5 bases between. This CDR3 contains 12 residues. DNA for the CDR3: TGTGCCAGCAGCCAAGGTGGGAACATTCAGTACTTC. It encodes CASSQGGNIQYF.

This clonotype has ten or more counts. The chain has TRBV20-1 and TRBJ1-3; D ambiguous. Germline V gene sequence: CDR1 DFQATT, CDR2 SNEGSKA (reference sequence). This CDR3 region has 10 residues. Trimming pared 5 bases from V and 4 bases from J, leaving 3 bases between. This chain's CDR3 is CSAWGNTIYF. CDR3 bases: TGCAGTGCTTGGGGAAACACCATATATTTT.

This clonotype appeared a single time. V usage is TRBV15 and J usage is TRBJ2-1, with D tentatively TRBD2 (6 bases). CDR3 length equals 15 residues. Trimming took 1 base from V and 4 from J, leaving 11 bases between them. Germline V CDR1 and CDR2: LNHNV, YYDKDF (reference sequence). The CDR3 here is CATSRVPGGYNEQFF. CDR3 bases: TGTGCCACCAGCAGAGTTCCCGGGGGATACAATGAGCAGTTCTTC.

This clonotype was observed at least ten times. The chain couples TRBV5-4 to TRBJ2-1; a possible D gene is TRBD2 (6 bases). Germline V gene sequence: CDR1 SGHNT, CDR2 YYREEE (reference sequence). The CDR3 covers 14 residues. The ends were cut back, 0 bases at V and 6 bases at J, with 10 bases in the middle. CDR3 DNA sequence: TGTGCCAGCAGCTTGGATAGCGGAAGCAATGAGCAGTTCTTC. Protein sequence: CASSLDSGSNEQFF.

This clonotype was observed many times. V is TRBV5-1 and J is TRBJ1-1; TRBD1 is a possible D gene (5 bases). V was pared by 4 bases and J by 0 bases, with 10 bases between. The CDR3 runs 14 residues. Germline V gives CDR1 SGHRS, CDR2 YFSETQ. CDR3 sequence: CASSLQGMNTEAFF. The CDR3 nucleotides are TGCGCCAGCAGCCTGCAGGGTATGAACACTGAAGCTTTCTTT.

This clonotype was seen at least ten times. The chain joins TRBV13 to TRBJ1-5; 7 bases match TRBD1. V lost 5 bases to trimming and J lost 7 bases; unmatched junction nucleotides: 11. Germline V lookup: CDR1 PRHDT, CDR2 FYEKMQ (reference sequence). The CDR3 covers 15 residues. The CDR3: CASSPGRGRFQPQHF. The CDR3 DNA follows: TGTGCCAGCAGCCCGGGGAGGGGGCGGTTCCAGCCCCAGCATTTT.

In its sample, this clonotype was seen many times. J is TRBJ2-7 and V is TRBV12-3 or TRBV12-4; D is tentatively TRBD1 or TRBD2 (7 bases each). This CDR3 has 14 amino acids. The V and J ends lost 4 bases and 6 bases respectively, with 16 bases between them. The CDR3 DNA is TGTGCCAGCAGTTCCTTGGGGAGGGGGCGCGAGCAGTACTTC. Translating gives CASSSLGRGREQYF.

The sample holds many counts of this clonotype. The gene calls are TRBV20-1 and TRBJ1-1; 12 bases map to TRBD1. Per the germline V gene, CDR1 is DFQATT and CDR2 is SNEGSKA (reference sequence). There are 13 residues in the CDR3. The V gene end was trimmed by 6 bases and the J gene end by 4 bases; junction bases not matched to a gene: 3. CDR3 DNA: TGCAGTGCCGGGGACAGGGGGCTCACTGAAGCTTTCTTT. This translates into CSAGDRGLTEAFF.

This clonotype was seen many times. V and J are TRBV18 and TRBJ1-2; no firm D call. The germline V gene has CDR1 KGHSH and CDR2 LQKENI. Trimming stripped 6 bases from V and 4 bases from J, with 18 bases between. CDR3 length: 15 residues. CDR3 sequence: CASSPDGTLFYGYTF. CDR3 DNA sequence: TGTGCCAGCTCGCCGGACGGCACCTTATTCTATGGCTACACCTTC.

This clonotype was recorded many times. This chain joins TRBV5-1 and TRBJ2-1, with a possible D match to TRBD1 (6 bases). The CDR3 has 15 residues. Trimming removed 4 bases from V and 2 bases from J, with 13 bases in between. From germline, CDR1 is SGHRS and CDR2 YFSETQ. The CDR3 spells CASSHGQNPYNEQFF. The CDR3 DNA is TGCGCCAGCAGCCACGGACAGAATCCCTACAATGAGCAGTTCTTC.

In the case of this clonotype: The junction does not match germline at one end; this may be a read error. The chain has TRBV20-1 and TRBJ2-7, with a possible D match to TRBD2 (6 bases). The CDR3 runs 14 residues. Germline CDR1 DFQATT, CDR2 SNEGSKA (reference sequence). The CDR3 sequence is CSAGESGRPYEKYF. DNA for the CDR3: TGCAGTGCTGGAGAGAGCGGGCGCCCCTACGAGAAATACTTC.

This clonotype has ten or more counts. The V and J genes are TRBV18 and TRBJ1-1; D is ambiguous. The V end lost 2 bases, the J end lost 1 base, and 5 bases lay between the germline ends. This CDR3 is 13 amino acids long. Germline V gene sequence: CDR1 KGHSH, CDR2 LQKENI. CDR3 loop: CASSPGPNTEAFF. For the CDR3, the DNA is TGTGCCAGCTCACCAGGACCGAACACTGAAGCTTTCTTT.